Shown below are 24 T cell receptor beta chains from a single sample sequenced in a study of response to subunit inactivated influenza vaccine. MiXCR, run by TCRdb on the RT-PCR reads, gives a single entry per CDR3 protein. Here the sample spans hundreds of thousands of distinct CDR3 sequences, around a sixth being singletons. The starting material was PBMCs from blood, obtained roughly 5 days after vaccination. The receptors were sampled from a middle-aged man who received an inactivated influenza vaccine.

This clonotype has a handful of counts. The gene calls are TRBV20-1 and TRBJ1-5, with 8 bases lining up with TRBD1. The germline gives CDR1 DFQATT, CDR2 SNEGSKA (reference sequence). The CDR3 extends over 14 amino acids. After removal of 6 bases from V and 2 bases from J, the junction contained 6 bases not matched to a gene. CDR3 nucleotide sequence: TGCAGTGCAGGGACAGGCGAGGGCAATCAGCCCCAGCATTTT. This encodes CSAGTGEGNQPQHF.

The table lists this clonotype with a few counts. The rearrangement uses TRBV5-1 and TRBJ2-7; D call uncertain. V shed 4 bases and J shed 4 bases, with 12 bases lying between them. CDR1 and CDR2 (germline): SGHRS, YFSETQ. The length of the CDR3 is 13 residues. The CDR3 nucleotides are TGCGCCAGCAGCACCACATCATCTTACGAGCAGTACTTC. Its translation: CASSTTSSYEQYF.

The CDR3 DNA reads TGTGCCAGCAGTGAGAGTTTGGGGGTAGCCTACGAGCAGTACTTC. Translation: CASSESLGVAYEQYF. The chain is built from TRBV2 and TRBJ2-7; tentatively, D is TRBD1 or TRBD2 (5 bases each). The length of the CDR3 is 15 residues. V was shortened by 3 bases and J by 2 bases, with 14 bases between the two germline ends. Per germline, CDR1 SNHLY and CDR2 FYNNEI. The whole variable domain, remainder taken from reference TRBV2 and TRBJ2-7, is EPEVTQTPSHQVTQMGQEVILRCVPISNHLYFYWYRQILGQKVEFLVSFYNNEISEKSEIFDDQFSVERPDGSNFTLKIRSTKLEDSAMYFCASSESLGVAYEQYFGPGTRLTVT.

This clonotype has only a few counts. The V call is TRBV20-1, the J call TRBJ2-3; D is possibly TRBD2 (6 bases). Germline V gives CDR1 DFQATT, CDR2 SNEGSKA (reference sequence). Trimming cost V 6 bases and J 1 base, with 17 bases left between them. The CDR3 is 15 residues long. CDR3 DNA: TGCAGTGCCAGACCCGGGACTCGCCGCACAGATACGCAGTATTTT. Protein: CSARPGTRRTDTQYF.

The chain has TRBV12-3 or TRBV12-4 and TRBJ2-2; D gene ambiguous. The CDR3 runs to 12 residues. V dropped 3 bases and J dropped 6 bases, with 5 bases sitting between them. CDR3 protein: CASSFTSGELFF. The CDR3 DNA reads as TGTGCCAGCAGTTTTACGTCCGGGGAGCTGTTTTTT.

This clonotype has ten or more counts. This rearrangement joins TRBV18 to TRBJ2-5; 7 bases are shared with TRBD1. Germline CDR1 and CDR2: KGHSH and LQKENI. Unmatched junction bases numbered 10, after V lost 8 bases and J lost 4 bases. The CDR3 length is 14 residues. The CDR3 spells CASSPRQGRETQYF. CDR3 DNA sequence: TGTGCCAGCAGTCCCAGACAGGGAAGAGAGACCCAGTACTTC.

This chain uses TRBV11-1 with TRBJ2-2; D is uncertain. CDR1 SGHAT and CDR2 FQDESV come from the germline V gene (reference sequence). This CDR3 has 18 residues. The V end lost 0 bases, the J end lost 2 bases, and 16 bases lay between the germline ends. CDR3 in DNA: TGTGCCAGCAGCTTAGCCACGACGCATAATCTTAACACCGGGGAGCTGTTTTTT. Translation gives CASSLATTHNLNTGELFF.

The V and J genes are TRBV15 and TRBJ1-6; D may be TRBD1 (5 bases). The CDR3 runs to 15 residues. Trimming left V 5 bases short and J 9 bases short, with 17 bases between. Germline CDR1 reads LNHNV; CDR2 reads YYDKDF (reference sequence). The CDR3 region is CATSRSREFPSPLHF. DNA for the CDR3: TGTGCCACCAGCCGGAGCAGGGAGTTTCCTTCACCCCTCCACTTT.

This clonotype was seen only a few times. The gene calls are TRBV7-9 and TRBJ2-7, with 8 bases identical to TRBD1. Germline V gene sequence: CDR1 SEHNR, CDR2 FQNEAQ (reference sequence). CDR3 length: 16 amino acids. V lost 3 bases to trimming and J lost 5 bases; unmatched junction nucleotides: 12. Here the CDR3 reads CASSLGTGQGLHEQYF. CDR3 sequence (DNA): TGTGCCAGCAGCTTGGGGACCGGACAGGGTTTACACGAGCAGTACTTC.

The chain has TRBV25-1 and TRBJ2-3; D remains ambiguous. The CDR3 covers 13 residues. Looked up from germline, CDR1 is MGHDK and CDR2 is SYGVNS. V lost 7 bases and J lost 1, with 9 bases in between. The CDR3: CASTSPGTDTQYF. DNA for the CDR3: TGTGCCAGCACCAGTCCCGGCACAGATACGCAGTATTTT.

The genes are TRBV27 and TRBJ1-6; D is undetermined. Germline lookup yields CDR1 MNHEY and CDR2 SMNVEV (reference sequence). Trimming took off 2 bases at V and 5 bases at J, with 10 bases between the two ends. The CDR3 is 15 residues long. CDR3 sequence reads: CASSLRAVHNSPLHF. DNA of the CDR3: TGTGCCAGCAGTTTAAGAGCAGTACATAATTCACCCCTCCACTTT.

V usage is TRBV20-1 and J usage is TRBJ2-4; 8 bases align to TRBD1. Germline assignment: CDR1 DFQATT and CDR2 SNEGSKA (reference sequence). This CDR3 has 14 amino acids. V gave up 1 base and J gave up 8 bases; unmatched junction bases: 7. CDR3 nucleotide sequence: TGCAGTGCTAGAGGAGGCAGGGGGCGGGACATTCAGTACTTC. Translated: CSARGGRGRDIQYF.

This clonotype turned up a few times. The rearrangement joins TRBV12-3 or TRBV12-4 to TRBJ1-2; 10 bases align to TRBD1. The CDR3 is 15 residues long. The V segment lost 4 bases and the J segment 5 bases; nucleotides outside the gene matches: 7. The DNA of the CDR3 is TGTGCCAGCAGTTCGACAGGGGGCGGGAGTTATGGCTACACCTTC. This codes for CASSSTGGGSYGYTF.

The table lists this clonotype with a few counts. The chain is built from TRBV28 and TRBJ2-1; maybe TRBD1 (5 bases). In germline, CDR1 is MDHEN, CDR2 SYDVKM. V was pared by 7 bases and J by 1 base, with 17 bases between. The CDR3 runs to 16 residues. CDR3 sequence: CASTRVGQNSYNEQFF. CDR3 in DNA: TGTGCCAGCACCAGGGTGGGTCAGAATTCCTACAATGAGCAGTTCTTC.

The gene calls are TRBV5-1 and TRBJ2-2; the match to TRBD1 covers 8 bases. From germline, CDR1 is SGHRS and CDR2 YFSETQ. J lost 6 bases, V lost 2 bases, and 6 bases had no gene match. The CDR3 is 15 residues long. The CDR3 bases are TGCGCCAGCAGCTTCGGACAGGGCGGGTCCGGGGAGCTGTTTTTT. It encodes CASSFGQGGSGELFF.

In its sample, this clonotype was seen many times. The chain couples TRBV10-3 to TRBJ2-5; 7 nucleotides match TRBD2. Germline trimming cut 10 bases from V and 2 bases from J; bases unmatched to any gene: 7. CDR3 length: 13 residues. CDR1 ENHRY and CDR2 SYGVKD come from the germline V gene. The CDR3 DNA follows: TGTGCCAGTCTTAGCGGGCCACAAGAGACCCAGTACTTC. As protein: CASLSGPQETQYF.

In this sample, this clonotype turned up many times. The chain has TRBV29-1 and TRBJ2-1; 8 bases agree with TRBD2. The CDR3 is 13 residues long. With V trimmed by 4 bases and J by 3 bases, 2 bases remained unmatched. CDR1 is SQVTM, CDR2 ANQGSEA, per germline. The CDR3, as DNA: TGCAGCGTTGCCAGCGGGAGCTACAATGAGCAGTTCTTC. Amino acid sequence: CSVASGSYNEQFF.

This clonotype was seen a handful of times. This chain links TRBV6-2 or TRBV6-3 with TRBJ2-7; maybe TRBD2 (5 bases). Germline V lookup: CDR1 MNHEY, CDR2 SVGEGT. V was pared by 5 bases and J by 2 bases, with 13 bases between. The CDR3 consists of 14 residues. The CDR3 loop reads CASSHTAGPYEQYF. DNA for the CDR3: TGTGCCAGCAGTCACACCGCGGGCCCCTACGAGCAGTACTTC.

The chain has TRBV20-1 and TRBJ2-1; possibly TRBD2 for D (5 bases). V dropped 3 bases and J dropped 10 bases, with 13 bases sitting between them. The CDR3 is made up of 12 amino acids. The germline gives CDR1 DFQATT, CDR2 SNEGSKA (reference sequence). The CDR3 sequence: CSARYTSIEQFF. The CDR3 region has the DNA TGCAGTGCTAGGTATACTAGTATCGAGCAGTTCTTC.

This clonotype was observed a handful of times. CDR3 DNA sequence: TGCAGTGCGGCCGGGACAGGCAACACCGGGGAGCTGTTTTTT. Amino acids: CSAAGTGNTGELFF. The chain uses TRBV20-1 and TRBJ2-2; 8 nucleotides match TRBD1. The CDR3 spans 14 residues. Germline CDR1 is DFQATT and CDR2 is SNEGSKA (reference sequence). V was pared by 6 bases and J by 2 bases, with 5 bases of the junction left unmatched.

The genes are TRBV7-2 and TRBJ1-1, with a possible D match to TRBD1 (6 bases). Germline V gene lookup returns CDR1 SGHTA and CDR2 FQGNSA. The CDR3 length is 15 residues. V was clipped by 1 base and J by 3 bases, with 12 bases between them. The CDR3 coding sequence is TGTGCCAGCAGCTTAGAGAGGGGGGTGTACACTGAAGCTTTCTTT. This codes for CASSLERGVYTEAFF.

This clonotype appeared a few times. This chain uses TRBV7-2 with TRBJ2-3; D is unclear. This CDR3 region has 13 residues. Germline V CDR1 and CDR2: SGHTA, FQGNSA. Trimming left V 4 bases short and J 4 bases short, with 9 bases between. CDR3 nucleotide sequence: TGTGCCAGCAGCTCCCGTGGTTCAGATACGCAGTATTTT. It specifies CASSSRGSDTQYF.

Points on this clonotype: This sequence may be a read error, since a much larger clone differs from it by one base. The chain employs TRBV3-1 and TRBJ2-5, with no clear D. This CDR3 has 13 amino acids. Trimming shortened V by 0 bases and J by 3 bases, and 5 bases separated the two germline ends. Germline-derived CDR1 and CDR2 are LGHDT and YNNKEL (reference sequence). As DNA, the CDR3 is TGTGCCAGCAGCCAAGAGTGGGAAGAGACCCAGTACTTC. This sequence encodes CASSQEWEETQYF.

This clonotype was observed a single time. The chain uses TRBV5-8 and TRBJ2-1; 10 nucleotides align to TRBD2. The CDR3 is 17 residues long. CDR1 is SGHTS and CDR2 is YDEGEE in the germline V gene. The ends lost 0 bases at V and 6 bases at J; junction bases unmatched: 9. CDR3 DNA: TGTGCCAGCAGCTTGGGGTCTTCCAGCGGGGGGGCCAATGAGCAGTTCTTC. It yields the protein CASSLGSSSGGANEQFF. Full variable domain (outside the CDR3, taken from reference TRBV5-8 and TRBJ2-1): EAGVTQSPTHLIKTRGQQATLRCSPISGHTSVYWYQQALGLGLQFLLWYDEGEERNRGNFPPRFSGRQFPNYSSELNVNALELEDSALYLCASSLGSSSGGANEQFFGPGTRLTVL.